The 27 T cell receptor beta chains listed next were all sequenced from one sample in a study of T cell repertoires in cytomegalovirus infection. TCRdb used MiXCR to reprocess the reads, holding one entry per CDR3 protein. The data contain approximately 500,000 distinct CDR3 sequences, 16% of them seen just once; the ten biggest clones take up 24%. The source material was CD8+ T cells from PBMCs. These receptors were taken from a human donor in good health (CMV status not recorded). Some clones in this sample may be carry-over from other donors' samples.

This clonotype was recorded many times. This chain connects TRBV10-3 to TRBJ2-5, with TRBD2 identical over 8 bases. This CDR3 is built from 13 residues. Trimming took 6 bases from V and 4 from J; bases not matched to a gene: 4. The germline V gene has CDR1 ENHRY and CDR2 SYGVKD. This CDR3 is CAISGGDRETQYF. Here the CDR3 DNA reads TGTGCCATCAGCGGGGGGGATCGAGAGACCCAGTACTTC.

This clonotype has a handful of counts. The chain recombines TRBV12-3 or TRBV12-4 with TRBJ1-2; D is undetermined. Trimming took off 2 bases at V and 4 bases at J, with 14 bases between the two ends. This CDR3 comprises 15 residues. The CDR3 DNA reads as TGTGCCAGCAGTTTATCCGTTCGGGGTAGCTATGGCTACACCTTC. It translates to CASSLSVRGSYGYTF.

This clonotype showed up just once. The V call is TRBV6-6, the J call TRBJ1-4; D unclear. Germline assignment: CDR1 MNHNY and CDR2 SVGAGI (reference sequence). There are 14 residues in the CDR3. V gave up 6 bases and J gave up 6 bases, with 14 bases separating them. The CDR3 loop reads CASRDMGYDEKLFF. The CDR3 DNA sequence: TGTGCCAGCAGAGACATGGGGTACGATGAAAAACTGTTTTTT.

This clonotype has at least ten counts. V gene TRBV15 combines with J gene TRBJ2-2; D unresolved. Germline V gene lookup returns CDR1 LNHNV and CDR2 YYDKDF (reference sequence). There are 16 residues in the CDR3. V was pared by 4 bases and J by 2 bases, with 14 bases between. CDR3 nucleotides: TGTGCCACCAGCACCACTCCGTCGGCTAACACCGGGGAGCTGTTTTTT. Residues: CATSTTPSANTGELFF.

This chain links TRBV20-1 with TRBJ2-3, with 8 bases aligning to TRBD2. The junction had 1 base not matched to a gene; V was cut back by 6 bases and J by 2 bases. Germline assignment: CDR1 DFQATT and CDR2 SNEGSKA (reference sequence). The CDR3 extends over 12 amino acids. CDR3 DNA: TGCAGTGCGACTAGCGACACAGATACGCAGTATTTT. Translation gives CSATSDTDTQYF.

This clonotype came up many times. V is TRBV4-2 and J is TRBJ2-2; D is undetermined. The CDR3 runs 14 residues. The ends were cut back, 1 base at V and 7 bases at J, with 10 bases in the middle. Looked up from germline, CDR1 is LGHNA and CDR2 is YNFKEQ. This CDR3 reads CASSQVRVGGELFF. In nucleotides, the CDR3 is TGTGCCAGCAGCCAAGTCCGGGTTGGCGGGGAGCTGTTTTTT.

The gene calls are TRBV5-4 and TRBJ2-7; D may match TRBD1 or TRBD2 (6 bases each). Trimming left V 4 bases short and J 1 base short, with 15 bases between. Looked up from germline, CDR1 is SGHNT and CDR2 is YYREEE (reference sequence). The CDR3 has 15 residues. The CDR3 here is CASSLEGTYSYEQYF. The CDR3 DNA reads TGTGCCAGCAGCCTGGAGGGGACATATTCCTACGAGCAGTACTTC.

The chain joins TRBV9 to TRBJ2-3; perhaps TRBD2 as D (7 bases). The length of the CDR3 is 16 residues. Germline V CDR1 and CDR2: SGDLS, YYNGEE. V lost 1 base and J lost 0, with 12 bases in between. The CDR3 spells CASSVFGRGSTDTQYF. The CDR3 region has the DNA TGTGCCAGCAGCGTATTTGGGAGGGGGAGCACAGATACGCAGTATTTT. The variable domain in full, completed from reference TRBV9 and TRBJ2-3, reads DSGVTQTPKHLITATGQRVTLRCSPRSGDLSVYWYQQSLDQGLQFLIQYYNGEERAKGNILERFSAQQFPDLHSELNLSSLELGDSALYFCASSVFGRGSTDTQYFGPGTRLTVL.

At least ten counts were recorded for this clonotype. This chain connects TRBV14 to TRBJ1-1; D may be TRBD1 (5 bases). V lost 1 base to trimming and J lost 5 bases, with 11 bases between them. The CDR3 is 14 amino acids. CDR1 and CDR2 (germline): SGHDN, FVKESK. CDR3 sequence reads: CASSQAKGSTEAFF. CDR3 sequence (DNA): TGTGCCAGCAGCCAAGCAAAGGGGTCGACTGAAGCTTTCTTT.

This clonotype was recorded many times. V and J are TRBV7-8 and TRBJ2-7, with a tentative D call TRBD2 (5 bases). CDR1 is SGHVS and CDR2 is FQNEAQ in the germline V gene. V was shortened by 4 bases and J by 12 bases, with 10 bases between the two germline ends. This CDR3 spans 10 amino acids. The CDR3 nucleotides read TGTGCCAGCAGCTCCGACCGGGGGTACTTC. This translates into CASSSDRGYF. The full variable domain, completed using reference TRBV7-8 and TRBJ2-7, is GAGVSQSPRYKVAKRGQDVALRCDPISGHVSLFWYQQALGQGPEFLTYFQNEAQLDKSGLPSDRFFAERPEGSVSTLKIQRTQQEDSAVYLCASSSDRGYFGPGTRLTVT.

Many counts were recorded for this clonotype. V and J are TRBV7-2 and TRBJ1-2; weak D call: TRBD1 (6 bases). Trimming shortened V by 5 bases and J by 6 bases, and 10 bases separated the two germline ends. Germline V gene data show CDR1 as SGHTA and CDR2 as FQGNSA. CDR3 length equals 12 residues. The CDR3 DNA sequence: TGTGCCAGCAGCCCGCAGGGGAATGGCTACACCTTC. Translating it yields CASSPQGNGYTF.

This clonotype has ten or more counts. This chain joins TRBV7-2 and TRBJ2-2; TRBD1 agrees at 9 bases. The CDR3 consists of 18 residues. V gave up 5 bases and J gave up 5 bases; unmatched junction bases: 15. Germline CDR1 SGHTA, CDR2 FQGNSA. The CDR3 reads CASSGQTGGRLLTGELFF. The CDR3 coding sequence is TGTGCCAGCAGCGGTCAAACAGGGGGCCGGCTTCTGACCGGGGAGCTGTTTTTT.

This clonotype occurred a few times. The rearrangement uses TRBV6-5 and TRBJ2-7; 9 bases align to TRBD2. Germline V gives CDR1 MNHEY, CDR2 SVGAGI. J lost 4 bases, V lost 6 bases, and 10 bases had no gene match. There are 15 residues in the CDR3. In nucleotides, the CDR3 is TGTGCCAGCAGCGACAGGCTAGCGGGAAAATACGAGCAGTACTTC. Translated, it gives CASSDRLAGKYEQYF.

DNA of the CDR3: TGCGCCAGCAGTTCCAGATCTGGCTATGGCTACACCTTC. This encodes CASSSRSGYGYTF. This sequence joins TRBV5-1 and TRBJ1-2; no reliable D call. The CDR3 length is 13 residues. V was pared by 5 bases and J by 4 bases, with 12 bases between. Germline loops: CDR1 SGHRS, CDR2 YFSETQ. Using reference TRBV5-1 and TRBJ1-2 for the parts outside the CDR3, the full variable domain is KAGVTQTPRYLIKTRGQQVTLSCSPISGHRSVSWYQQTPGQGLQFLFEYFSETQRNKGNFPGRFSGRQFSNSRSEMNVSTLELGDSALYLCASSSRSGYGYTFGSGTRLTVV.

Only a few counts were recorded for this clonotype. The chain is built from TRBV27 and TRBJ2-1; TRBD2 is a possible D gene (6 bases). The germline V gene encodes CDR1 MNHEY and CDR2 SMNVEV (reference sequence). The ends were cut back, 6 bases at V and 6 bases at J, with 15 bases in the middle. CDR3 size: 14 residues. In DNA, the CDR3 is TGTGCCAGCAGCCGACTAGGTTCCCTCAATGAGCAGTTCTTC. Translating gives CASSRLGSLNEQFF.

Ten or more counts support this clonotype. The rearrangement joins TRBV7-6 to TRBJ2-3, with unresolved D. The V end was cut by 0 bases, the J end by 2 bases, with 12 bases between. The CDR3 length is 16 residues. The germline V gene encodes CDR1 SGHVS and CDR2 FNYEAQ. The CDR3 DNA reads as TGTGCCAGCAGCTTAGCAAGGGTTTTGCACACAGATACGCAGTATTTT. This gives the protein CASSLARVLHTDTQYF. The whole variable domain, filled in from reference TRBV7-6 and TRBJ2-3, reads GAGVSQSPRYKVTKRGQDVALRCDPISGHVSLYWYRQALGQGPEFLTYFNYEAQQDKSGLPNDRFSAERPEGSISTLTIQRTEQRDSAMYRCASSLARVLHTDTQYFGPGTRLTVL.

This sequence joins TRBV12-3 or TRBV12-4 and TRBJ2-3; 7 bases agree with TRBD2. The CDR3 loop spans 16 amino acids. V lost 5 bases, J lost 2 bases, and 10 bases stayed unmatched. As DNA, the CDR3 is TGTGCCAGCAGTCCCCACGCGGGGGTGCTCACAGATACGCAGTATTTT. It codes for CASSPHAGVLTDTQYF.

The rearrangement links TRBV19 to TRBJ1-5, with TRBD1 as a possible D gene (5 bases). Germline V gives CDR1 LNHDA, CDR2 SQIVND (reference sequence). V dropped 6 bases and J dropped 3 bases, with 12 bases sitting between them. The CDR3 runs 14 residues. In DNA, the CDR3 is TGTGCCAGTAGCTCAGGGCCGCCCAATCAGCCCCAGCATTTT. Its translation is CASSSGPPNQPQHF.

Ten or more counts support this clonotype. This chain joins TRBV7-9 and TRBJ1-3; possible D gene TRBD1, 6 bases. The germline gives CDR1 SEHNR, CDR2 FQNEAQ (reference sequence). Trimming stripped 7 bases from V and 0 bases from J, with 13 bases between. The CDR3 has 15 amino acids. CDR3 protein: CASILTGVSGNTIYF. The DNA of the CDR3 is TGTGCCAGCATTTTGACAGGCGTCTCTGGAAACACCATATATTTT. The whole variable domain, filled in from reference TRBV7-9 and TRBJ1-3, reads DTGVSQNPRHKITKRGQNVTFRCDPISEHNRLYWYRQTLGQGPEFLTYFQNEAQLEKSRLLSDRFSAERPKGSFSTLEIQRTEQGDSAMYLCASILTGVSGNTIYFGEGSWLTVV.

This clonotype was seen many times. The CDR3 spells CASSLTDTYEQYF. In DNA form, the CDR3 reads TGTGCCAGCAGTTTGACAGATACCTACGAGCAGTACTTC. The J gene is TRBJ2-7, the V gene TRBV28; TRBD1 might be the D (5 bases). This CDR3 has 13 amino acids. Germline loops: CDR1 MDHEN, CDR2 SYDVKM. V was shortened by 3 bases and J by 2 bases, with 8 bases between the two germline ends.

Points on this clonotype: One junction end does not reproduce the germline sequence, and a read error may be involved. The rearrangement uses TRBV10-3 and TRBJ1-4, with unresolved D. The CDR3 is made up of 14 amino acids. CDR1 and CDR2 from the germline V gene are ENHRY and SYGVKD. The CDR3 here is CAISEGRINEKLFF. The CDR3 nucleotides are TGTGCAATCAGTGAAGGAAGGATTAATGAAAAACTGTTTTTT.

Many counts were recorded for this clonotype. The rearrangement uses TRBV6-1 and TRBJ2-7; 7 bases align to TRBD1. This CDR3 region has 13 residues. Germline V gives CDR1 MNHNS, CDR2 SASEGT. V shed 11 bases, J shed 0 bases, and the junction held 7 bases outside the gene matches. The CDR3: CASEGQISYEQYF. DNA of the CDR3: TGTGCCTCAGAGGGACAGATCTCCTACGAGCAGTACTTC.

This chain joins TRBV19 and TRBJ2-4, with 12 positions matching TRBD2. Germline loops: CDR1 LNHDA, CDR2 SQIVND (reference sequence). The CDR3 has 19 residues. J lost 2 bases, V lost 4 bases, and 12 bases had no gene match. In nucleotides, the CDR3 is TGTGCCAGTAGTAAACAGTGGACTAGCGGGATGAAGACCAAAAACATTCAGTACTTC. Translation gives CASSKQWTSGMKTKNIQYF.

This chain uses TRBV28 with TRBJ2-2, with 9 bases identical to TRBD2. The V gene end was trimmed by 3 bases and the J gene end by 7 bases; junction bases not matched to a gene: 18. Germline assignment: CDR1 MDHEN and CDR2 SYDVKM. This CDR3 spans 19 amino acids. The CDR3 protein is CASSFPSRSVAGVGGELFF. CDR3 bases: TGTGCCAGCAGTTTCCCTTCACGTTCCGTAGCGGGAGTCGGCGGGGAGCTGTTTTTT. The variable domain in full, completed from reference TRBV28 and TRBJ2-2, reads DVKVTQSSRYLVKRTGEKVFLECVQDMDHENMFWYRQDPGLGLRLIYFSYDVKMKEKGDIPEGYSVSREKKERFSLILESASTNQTSMYLCASSFPSRSVAGVGGELFFGEGSRLTVL.

This chain links TRBV6-5 with TRBJ1-2; possible D gene TRBD1, 5 bases. The CDR3 has 13 amino acids. V shed 10 bases and J shed 1 base, with 13 bases lying between them. Germline lookup yields CDR1 MNHEY and CDR2 SVGAGI. The CDR3 sequence: CATAGDLNYGYTF. The CDR3 coding sequence is TGTGCCACCGCGGGGGACCTTAACTATGGCTACACCTTC.

This clonotype has just a few counts. This rearrangement joins TRBV19 to TRBJ2-1; 7 bases match TRBD1. The CDR3 totals 15 residues. The J segment lost 4 bases and the V segment lost 5 bases, leaving 8 bases of the junction unmatched. Germline values: CDR1 LNHDA, CDR2 SQIVND (reference sequence). As DNA, the CDR3 is TGTGCCAGTAGTGCTCCGGGACAGAATTACAATGAGCAGTTCTTC. Translation: CASSAPGQNYNEQFF. The full variable domain, with the rest looked up from reference TRBV19 and TRBJ2-1, is DGGITQSPKYLFRKEGQNVTLSCEQNLNHDAMYWYRQDPGQGLRLIYYSQIVNDFQKGDIAEGYSVSREKKESFPLTVTSAQKNPTAFYLCASSAPGQNYNEQFFGPGTRLTVL.

This clonotype was seen at least ten times. V is TRBV7-6 and J is TRBJ1-5, with 8 positions matching TRBD1. The CDR3 is 14 amino acids. Germline CDR1 reads SGHVS; CDR2 reads FNYEAQ. Trimming cost V 5 bases and J 5 bases; bases outside gene matches: 5. The CDR3 coding sequence is TGTGCCAGCAGCGCCACAGGGGGTGATCAGCCCCAGCATTTT. Translating gives CASSATGGDQPQHF.